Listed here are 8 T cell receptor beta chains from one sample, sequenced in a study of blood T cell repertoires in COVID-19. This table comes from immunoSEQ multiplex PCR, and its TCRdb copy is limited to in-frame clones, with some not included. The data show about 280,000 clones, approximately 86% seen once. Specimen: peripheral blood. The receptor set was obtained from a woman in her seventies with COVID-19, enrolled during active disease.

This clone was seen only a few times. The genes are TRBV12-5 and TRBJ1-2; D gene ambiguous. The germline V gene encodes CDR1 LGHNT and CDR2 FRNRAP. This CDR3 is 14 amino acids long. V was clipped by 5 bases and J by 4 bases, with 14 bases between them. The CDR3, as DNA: TGTGCTAGTGGTCCAGGTGACCCCTTCTATGGCTACACCTTC. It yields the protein CASGPGDPFYGYTF.

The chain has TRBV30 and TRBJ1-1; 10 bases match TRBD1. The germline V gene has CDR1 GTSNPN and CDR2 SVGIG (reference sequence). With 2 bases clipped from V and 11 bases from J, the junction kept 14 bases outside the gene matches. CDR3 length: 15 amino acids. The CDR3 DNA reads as TGTGCCTGGAGTCCAACCGACAGGGGGCGTATAACCGCTTTCTTT. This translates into CAWSPTDRGRITAFF.

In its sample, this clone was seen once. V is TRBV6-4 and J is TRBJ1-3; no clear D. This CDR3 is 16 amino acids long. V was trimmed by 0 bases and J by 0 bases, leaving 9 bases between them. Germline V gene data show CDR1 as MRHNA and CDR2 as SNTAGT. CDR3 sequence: CASSDSCLSSGNTIYF. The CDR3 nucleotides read TGTGCCAGCAGTGACTCGTGTCTAAGCTCTGGAAACACCATATATTTT.

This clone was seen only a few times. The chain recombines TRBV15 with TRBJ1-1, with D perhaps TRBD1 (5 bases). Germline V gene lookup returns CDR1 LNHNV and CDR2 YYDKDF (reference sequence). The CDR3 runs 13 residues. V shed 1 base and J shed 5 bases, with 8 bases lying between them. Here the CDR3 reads CATSRAGHTEAFF. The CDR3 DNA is TGTGCCACCAGCAGAGCAGGGCATACTGAAGCTTTCTTT.

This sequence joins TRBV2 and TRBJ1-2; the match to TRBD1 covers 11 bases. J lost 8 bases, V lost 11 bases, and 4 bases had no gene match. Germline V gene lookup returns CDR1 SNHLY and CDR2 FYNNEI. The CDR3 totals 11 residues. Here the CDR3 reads CAGQGARGYTF. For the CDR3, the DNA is TGTGCCGGACAGGGGGCGCGAGGCTACACCTTC. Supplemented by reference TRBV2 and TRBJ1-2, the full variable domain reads EPEVTQTPSHQVTQMGQEVILRCVPISNHLYFYWYRQILGQKVEFLVSFYNNEISEKSEIFDDQFSVERPDGSNFTLKIRSTKLEDSAMYFCAGQGARGYTFGSGTRLTVV.

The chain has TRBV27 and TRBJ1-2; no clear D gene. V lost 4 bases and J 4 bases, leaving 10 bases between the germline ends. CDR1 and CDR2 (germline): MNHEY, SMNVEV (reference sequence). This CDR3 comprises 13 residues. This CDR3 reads CASSSPTSYGYTF. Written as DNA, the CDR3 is TGTGCCAGCAGTTCCCCGACAAGCTATGGCTACACCTTC.

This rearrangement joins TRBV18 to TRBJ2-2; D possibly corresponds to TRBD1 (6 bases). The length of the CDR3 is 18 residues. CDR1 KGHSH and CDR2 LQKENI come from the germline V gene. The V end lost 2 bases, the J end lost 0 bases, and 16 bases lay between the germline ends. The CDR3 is CASSPDVSGGSNTGELFF. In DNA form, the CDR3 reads TGTGCCAGCTCACCAGACGTTAGTGGGGGCTCGAACACCGGGGAGCTGTTTTTT.

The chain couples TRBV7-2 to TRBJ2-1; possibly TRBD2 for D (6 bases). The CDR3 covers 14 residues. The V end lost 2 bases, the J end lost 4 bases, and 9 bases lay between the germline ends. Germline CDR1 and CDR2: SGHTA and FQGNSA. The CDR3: CASSLIAVYNEQFF. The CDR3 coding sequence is TGTGCCAGCAGCTTAATAGCGGTGTACAATGAGCAGTTCTTC.